This note documents a single T cell receptor beta chain sequence. RNA transcripts yielded amplified TCR beta CDR3 regions. When the TCR CDR3 underwent first-round RT-PCR, the HTBI primer set was used. TCRdb independently ran MiXCR on the multiplex PCR reads; one entry per CDR3 protein. Among approximately 740,000 distinct CDR3 sequences listed, 12% to 15% were seen once. The germline V and J ends were trimmed by 0 bases and 2 bases, with 10 bases remaining between them. The germline CDR1 and CDR2 sequences are GTSNPN and SVGIG (reference sequence). This CDR3 contains 15 residues. These data originate in a study of T cells in Graves' hyperthyroidism and ophthalmopathy.

V usage is TRBV30 and J usage is TRBJ2-2; D perhaps matches TRBD2 (5 bases). The source material was blood. This sequence was found in a woman younger than 30 with Graves' hyperthyroidism. The CDR3 nucleotides are TGTGCCTGGAGTGTAACCGGGGTTAACACCGGGGAGCTGTTTTTT. Its translation is CAWSVTGVNTGELFF.